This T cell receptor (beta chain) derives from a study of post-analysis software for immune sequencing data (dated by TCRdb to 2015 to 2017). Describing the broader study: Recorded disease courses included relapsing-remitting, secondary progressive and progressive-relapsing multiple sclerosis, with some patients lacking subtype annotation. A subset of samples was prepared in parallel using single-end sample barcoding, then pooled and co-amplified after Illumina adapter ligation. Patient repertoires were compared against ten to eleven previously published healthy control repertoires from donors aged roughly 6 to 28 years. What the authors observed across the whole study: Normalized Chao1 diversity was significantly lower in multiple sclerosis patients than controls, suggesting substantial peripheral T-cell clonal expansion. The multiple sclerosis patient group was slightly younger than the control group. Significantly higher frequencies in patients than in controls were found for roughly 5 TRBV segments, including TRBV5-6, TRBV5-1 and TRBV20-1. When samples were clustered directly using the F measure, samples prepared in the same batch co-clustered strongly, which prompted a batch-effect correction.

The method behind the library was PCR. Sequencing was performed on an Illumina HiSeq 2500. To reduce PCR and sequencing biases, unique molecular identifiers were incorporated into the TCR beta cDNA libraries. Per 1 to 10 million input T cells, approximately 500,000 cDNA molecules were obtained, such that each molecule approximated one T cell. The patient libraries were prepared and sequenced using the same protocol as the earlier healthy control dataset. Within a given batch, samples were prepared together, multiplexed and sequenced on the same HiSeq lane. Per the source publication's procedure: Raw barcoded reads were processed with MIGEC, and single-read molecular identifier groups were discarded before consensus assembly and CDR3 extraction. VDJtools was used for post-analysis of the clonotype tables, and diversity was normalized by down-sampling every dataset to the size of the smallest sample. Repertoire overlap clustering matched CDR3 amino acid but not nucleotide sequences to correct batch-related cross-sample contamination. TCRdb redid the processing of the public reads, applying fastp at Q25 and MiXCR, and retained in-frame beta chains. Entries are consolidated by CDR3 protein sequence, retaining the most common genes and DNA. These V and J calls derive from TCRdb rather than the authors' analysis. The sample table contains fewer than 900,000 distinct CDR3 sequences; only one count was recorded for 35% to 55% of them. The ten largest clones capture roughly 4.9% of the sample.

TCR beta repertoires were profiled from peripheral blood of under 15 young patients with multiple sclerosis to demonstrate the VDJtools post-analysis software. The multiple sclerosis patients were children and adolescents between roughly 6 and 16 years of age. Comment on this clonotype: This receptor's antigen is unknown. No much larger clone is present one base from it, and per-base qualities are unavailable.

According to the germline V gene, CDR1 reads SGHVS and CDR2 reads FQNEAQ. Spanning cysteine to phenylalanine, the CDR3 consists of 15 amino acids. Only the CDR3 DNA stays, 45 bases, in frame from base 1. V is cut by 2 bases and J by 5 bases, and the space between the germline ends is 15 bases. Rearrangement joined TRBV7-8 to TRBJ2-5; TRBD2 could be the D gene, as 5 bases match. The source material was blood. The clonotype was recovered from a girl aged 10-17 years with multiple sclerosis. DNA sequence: TGTGCCAGCAGCTTACGGTCGGGGTCCCGGGAGACCCAGTACTTC. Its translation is CASSLRSGSRETQYF.